This entry lists 23 T cell receptor beta chains sequenced from one sample in a study of identifying expanded T cells in peripheral blood. The assay was immunoSEQ multiplex PCR, and TCRdb's table has in-frame clones only and misses some. The repertoire has about 78,000 clones, about 83% of them found once; the top ten carry about 17%. The sequencing sample was made of blood. The source is a person aged 18 to 70 in good health.

Concerning this clone itself: A much larger clone is a single base away; this may be a read error. This rearrangement joins TRBV2 to TRBJ2-1; TRBD1 might be the D (6 bases). CDR3 length: 12 amino acids. Germline loops: CDR1 SNHLY, CDR2 FYNNEI. The CDR3 is CVSGPGVHEQFF. The DNA of the CDR3 is TGTGTCAGCGGCCCAGGGGTTCATGAGCAGTTCTTC.

The chain carries TRBV4-3 and TRBJ2-3; perhaps TRBD2 as D (6 bases). The V gene's germline CDR1 is LGHNA and CDR2 YSLEER. V was shortened by 0 bases and J by 2 bases, with 15 bases between the two germline ends. The CDR3 spans 17 residues. This chain's CDR3 is CASSQDLAGSSTDTQYF. DNA of the CDR3: TGCGCCAGCAGCCAAGATCTGGCGGGAAGCTCCACAGATACGCAGTATTTT.

The J gene is TRBJ2-3, the V gene TRBV2, with D unclear. The CDR3 covers 15 residues. Looked up from germline, CDR1 is SNHLY and CDR2 is FYNNEI. The V end lost 4 bases, the J end lost 2 bases, and 13 bases lay between the germline ends. This CDR3 reads CASSGAKAATDTQYF. The CDR3 bases are TGTGCCAGCAGTGGAGCTAAGGCAGCCACAGATACGCAGTATTTT.

This sequence joins TRBV5-4 and TRBJ2-3, with a possible D match to TRBD2 (6 bases). The CDR3 spans 14 residues. Trimming stripped 5 bases from V and 4 bases from J, with 14 bases between. Germline V lookup: CDR1 SGHNT, CDR2 YYREEE (reference sequence). The chain's CDR3 is CASRAGLLADTQYF. In DNA form, the CDR3 reads TGTGCCAGCAGGGCGGGACTGCTGGCAGATACGCAGTATTTT.

A single count supports this clone. This chain uses TRBV28 with TRBJ1-1; D might be TRBD1 (5 bases). Germline V gene lookup returns CDR1 MDHEN and CDR2 SYDVKM. This CDR3 region has 17 residues. The V and J ends lost 2 bases and 1 base respectively, with 17 bases between them. The CDR3 sequence is CASSLLQEGTANTEAFF. CDR3 in DNA: TGTGCCAGCAGTTTACTTCAGGAAGGGACCGCGAACACTGAAGCTTTCTTT.

This clone was counted between two and nine times. V is TRBV10-1 and J is TRBJ2-7, with D perhaps TRBD1 (5 bases). CDR3 length: 17 residues. CDR1 is WNHNN, CDR2 SYGVQD, per germline (reference sequence). Trimming pared 9 bases from V and 3 bases from J, leaving 27 bases between. DNA of the CDR3: TGCGCCAGGCGAGAGCCCCAAGGACAAAGCCGGGTCTACGAGCAGTACTTC. Protein product: CARREPQGQSRVYEQYF.

The chain carries TRBV5-4 and TRBJ2-7; 9 nucleotides agree with TRBD2. The V gene end was trimmed by 0 bases and the J gene end by 0 bases; junction bases not matched to a gene: 7. CDR1 is SGHNT, CDR2 YYREEE, per germline (reference sequence). This CDR3 has 17 amino acids. Here the CDR3 reads CASSLGLAASSSYEQYF. CDR3 coding DNA: TGTGCCAGCAGCTTGGGACTAGCGGCTTCTAGCTCCTACGAGCAGTACTTC.

The chain couples TRBV5-4 to TRBJ2-1, with 10 bases that match TRBD2. CDR1 SGHNT and CDR2 YYREEE come from the germline V gene (reference sequence). This CDR3 contains 15 residues. J lost 7 bases, V lost 4 bases, and 8 bases had no gene match. DNA of the CDR3: TGTGCCAGCAGCCCCGGGACTAGCGTAGGTAATGAGCAGTTCTTC. Encoded protein: CASSPGTSVGNEQFF.

The chain joins TRBV28 to TRBJ2-6, with 7 positions matching TRBD1. From germline, CDR1 is MDHEN and CDR2 SYDVKM. This CDR3 is built from 16 residues. Trimming cost V 3 bases and J 4 bases; bases outside gene matches: 6. CDR3 nucleotides: TGTGCCAGCAGTTTCGAACAGGGGACGGGGGCCAACGTCCTGACTTTC. Protein: CASSFEQGTGANVLTF.

This clone was recorded a few times. This rearrangement joins TRBV28 to TRBJ2-1; D not certain. Trimming took off 3 bases at V and 9 bases at J, with 3 bases between the two ends. The CDR3 has 10 amino acids. In germline, CDR1 is MDHEN, CDR2 SYDVKM. CDR3 sequence (DNA): TGTGCCAGCAGTTTCACTGAGCAGTTCTTC. Protein sequence: CASSFTEQFF. The complete variable domain, with remaining parts taken from reference TRBV28 and TRBJ2-1, reads DVKVTQSSRYLVKRTGEKVFLECVQDMDHENMFWYRQDPGLGLRLIYFSYDVKMKEKGDIPEGYSVSREKKERFSLILESASTNQTSMYLCASSFTEQFFGPGTRLTVL.

V and J are TRBV5-4 and TRBJ2-7, with TRBD2 matching 7 bases. V was clipped by 2 bases and J by 3 bases; unmatched bases: 23. This CDR3 spans 20 amino acids. Per germline, CDR1 SGHNT and CDR2 YYREEE (reference sequence). This CDR3 is CASSLRSQRSGAGVRYEQYF. In nucleotides, the CDR3 is TGTGCCAGCAGCTTACGGAGCCAGAGAAGTGGTGCGGGAGTCCGCTACGAGCAGTACTTC.

The chain is built from TRBV28 and TRBJ2-4; D uncertain. Germline CDR1 and CDR2: MDHEN and SYDVKM. There are 15 residues in the CDR3. V lost 5 bases to trimming and J lost 5 bases, with 16 bases between them. CDR3: CASSEQSIRENIQYF. CDR3 DNA sequence: TGTGCCAGCAGTGAGCAGAGTATTAGGGAAAACATTCAGTACTTC.

The chain links TRBV30 to TRBJ2-3; 11 bases agree with TRBD1. Germline assignment: CDR1 GTSNPN and CDR2 SVGIG (reference sequence). V lost 1 base, J lost 7 bases, and 4 bases stayed unmatched. The CDR3 length is 14 residues. The DNA for the CDR3 is TGTGCCTGGAGTGCCGGGACAGGGGGTAATACGCAGTATTTT. It encodes CAWSAGTGGNTQYF.

The chain joins TRBV19 to TRBJ2-7; TRBD2 matches 10 bases. Germline V gene lookup returns CDR1 LNHDA and CDR2 SQIVND (reference sequence). J was trimmed by 0 bases and V by 11 bases; bases with no gene match: 7. The CDR3 spans 14 residues. The CDR3 region is CARRTSGHSYEQYF. Here the CDR3 DNA reads TGTGCCCGAAGGACTAGCGGTCACTCCTACGAGCAGTACTTC. The entire variable domain, with the rest obtained from reference TRBV19 and TRBJ2-7, is as follows: DGGITQSPKYLFRKEGQNVTLSCEQNLNHDAMYWYRQDPGQGLRLIYYSQIVNDFQKGDIAEGYSVSREKKESFPLTVTSAQKNPTAFYLCARRTSGHSYEQYFGPGTRLTVT.

The chain uses TRBV6-1 and TRBJ1-4; 7 bases match TRBD1. Germline assignment: CDR1 MNHNS and CDR2 SASEGT. The CDR3 consists of 14 residues. V shed 3 bases, J shed 8 bases, and the junction held 6 bases outside the gene matches. The CDR3 DNA reads TGTGCCAGCAGTGAGCAGGGGGAAGGGGAAAAACTGTTTTTT. It translates to CASSEQGEGEKLFF.

This chain connects TRBV7-8 to TRBJ1-5; 7 bases align to TRBD1. The trim removed 5 bases at V and 1 base at J, leaving 11 bases unmatched. CDR3 length equals 17 residues. From germline, CDR1 is SGHVS and CDR2 FQNEAQ. As DNA, the CDR3 is TGTGCCAGCAGCCCTACCGACAGGGTAGAAAGCAATCAGCCCCAGCATTTT. Its translation is CASSPTDRVESNQPQHF.

The V gene is TRBV7-2, the J gene TRBJ1-2; maybe TRBD1 (6 bases). Germline V CDR1 and CDR2: SGHTA, FQGNSA. The CDR3 covers 13 residues. Trimming shortened V by 10 bases and J by 5 bases, and 17 bases separated the two germline ends. This chain's CDR3 is CATRIGGSYGYTF. Written as DNA, the CDR3 is TGTGCCACCAGGATAGGGGGGTCGTATGGCTACACCTTC.

The chain recombines TRBV7-2 with TRBJ2-2; TRBD1 matches at 7 bases. Per the germline V gene, CDR1 is SGHTA and CDR2 is FQGNSA. With V trimmed by 3 bases and J by 0 bases, 4 bases remained unmatched. The CDR3 runs to 16 residues. In nucleotides, the CDR3 is TGTGCCAGCAGCTTTTTAGGGACAGCGAACACCGGGGAGCTGTTTTTT. Translating it yields CASSFLGTANTGELFF.

This clone was picked up many times. This chain joins TRBV5-1 and TRBJ2-3; no firm D call. The CDR3 totals 15 residues. CDR1 and CDR2 (germline): SGHRS, YFSETQ. The V end was cut by 0 bases, the J end by 6 bases, with 14 bases between. CDR3 DNA: TGCGCCAGCAGCTTGGAGGGAATCGCCCCGGATACGCAGTATTTT. This codes for CASSLEGIAPDTQYF.

V gene TRBV27 combines with J gene TRBJ1-2; D unclear. Germline values: CDR1 MNHEY, CDR2 SMNVEV (reference sequence). CDR3 length equals 13 residues. V gave up 4 bases and J gave up 3 bases, with 9 bases separating them. The CDR3 here is CASSYTRYYGYTF. CDR3 nucleotide sequence: TGTGCCAGCAGTTACACACGCTACTATGGCTACACCTTC.

V gene TRBV15 combines with J gene TRBJ2-6, with D perhaps being TRBD1 or TRBD2 (5 bases each). V was pared by 1 base and J by 2 bases, with 9 bases between. The CDR3 is 16 amino acids. Germline lookup yields CDR1 LNHNV and CDR2 YYDKDF (reference sequence). The CDR3 protein is CATSRGDGPGANVLTF. In DNA form, the CDR3 reads TGTGCCACCAGCAGAGGGGACGGCCCTGGGGCCAACGTCCTGACTTTC.

The rearrangement links TRBV7-2 to TRBJ2-1; 7 bases match TRBD2. The CDR3 totals 17 residues. Germline CDR1 SGHTA, CDR2 FQGNSA. With 2 bases clipped from V and 8 bases from J, the junction kept 15 bases outside the gene matches. The CDR3 DNA follows: TGTGCCAGCAGCTTATATGGGCTCGGAGCGGGACTCTATGAGCAGTTCTTC. Its translation is CASSLYGLGAGLYEQFF.

The chain joins TRBV28 to TRBJ1-5, with TRBD1 matching over 9 bases. Germline V gene data show CDR1 as MDHEN and CDR2 as SYDVKM. The V gene end was trimmed by 6 bases and the J gene end by 7 bases; junction bases not matched to a gene: 7. The CDR3 contains 14 residues. CDR3 sequence: CASRLQGARQPQHF. CDR3 nucleotides: TGTGCCAGCAGATTACAGGGGGCGCGACAGCCCCAGCATTTT.